This T cell receptor beta chain was recovered during a study of blood T cell repertoires in COVID-19. Study summary: The analysed material was cDNA or gDNA that came from T cells, B-cell-depleted T cells, or PBMCs.

The study drew participants aged about 18 to 89 years from about two dozen US areas. Assignments of participants to cohorts depended upon their own reported clinical history. On this clone: Other DNA sequences in the sample encode the same CDR3.

Per the study methods: From reference gene primer amplification, estimates of nucleated cell counts were derived. Sequencing was performed with immunoSEQ multiplex PCR; in TCRdb, only in-frame clones are kept and a portion is missing. That table gives V, J and clone size, and the DNA gave D and trimming. Here the sample spans a few hundred thousand clones, around nine tenths being singletons. Sequencing was carried out using PBMCs or T cells enriched from blood (not recorded which). The TCR sequence derives from a woman aged 50 to 60 who had been exposed to COVID-19.

CDR3 region: CASSIQGAGTEAFF. CDR3 nucleotides: TGTGCCAGTAGTATACAGGGGGCTGGCACTGAAGCTTTCTTT. V and J are TRBV19 and TRBJ1-1; TRBD1 matches 8 bases. This CDR3 comprises 14 residues. Germline assignment: CDR1 LNHDA and CDR2 SQIVND (reference sequence). After removal of 2 bases from V and 4 bases from J, the junction contained 3 bases not matched to a gene.